One and the same sample provided the 32 T cell receptor beta chains below, sequenced in a study of graft-versus-host responses after intestinal transplantation. Method: immunoSEQ multiplex PCR; TCRdb's copy keeps in-frame clones and lacks some. The table includes fewer than 25,000 clones, approximately 85% detected once. Sequenced material: PBMCs, taken roughly 68 weeks after intestinal transplant. These receptors originate from a human patient who received an intestinal transplant, so some T cells may come from the graft donor.

J is TRBJ1-3 and V is TRBV6-1; TRBD1 agrees at 7 bases. This CDR3 spans 14 amino acids. J lost 3 bases, V lost 8 bases, and 7 bases had no gene match. The germline V gene has CDR1 MNHNS and CDR2 SASEGT. The CDR3 DNA is TGTGCCAGCTGGGAAAGGGGGCATGGAAACACCATATATTTT. This encodes CASWERGHGNTIYF.

The chain is built from TRBV18 and TRBJ2-7; D might be TRBD1 or TRBD2, each matching 6 bases. Between the trimmed V and J ends, which lost 6 bases and 1 base, there was a span of 16 bases. Germline V gene lookup returns CDR1 KGHSH and CDR2 LQKENI. The CDR3 has 15 amino acids. The CDR3 protein is CASSHPGGGSYEQYF. In DNA, the CDR3 is TGTGCCAGCTCCCATCCAGGAGGGGGTTCCTACGAGCAGTACTTC.

J is TRBJ2-7 and V is TRBV6-4, with 7 bases matching TRBD2. The V gene end was trimmed by 6 bases and the J gene end by 7 bases; junction bases not matched to a gene: 3. The CDR3 consists of 11 residues. The V gene's germline CDR1 is MRHNA and CDR2 SNTAGT. The DNA for the CDR3 is TGTGCCAGCAGCGTCGGGGGGGAGCAGTACTTC. Its translation is CASSVGGEQYF.

This sequence joins TRBV6-1 and TRBJ2-3; D is possibly TRBD1 (5 bases). CDR1 and CDR2 from the germline V gene are MNHNS and SASEGT. The CDR3 contains 14 residues. Trimming shortened V by 1 base and J by 8 bases, and 13 bases separated the two germline ends. CDR3 DNA: TGTGCCAGCAGTGAAGGGCCAGGGTCTGGTACGCAGTATTTT. Protein product: CASSEGPGSGTQYF.

V gene TRBV7-9 combines with J gene TRBJ2-5; 7 bases fit TRBD1. CDR1 is SEHNR and CDR2 is FQNEAQ in the germline V gene (reference sequence). Unmatched junction bases numbered 9, after V lost 3 bases and J lost 2 bases. The CDR3 sequence is 16 residues long. CDR3 sequence: CASSFSQGTAQETQYF. The CDR3 DNA is TGTGCCAGCAGCTTCTCGCAAGGGACAGCGCAAGAGACCCAGTACTTC.

This clone was recorded once. The V gene is TRBV7-9, the J gene TRBJ2-5; no firm D call. V was trimmed by 2 bases and J by 0 bases, leaving 7 bases between them. The CDR3 is made up of 14 amino acids. Germline CDR1 is SEHNR and CDR2 is FQNEAQ (reference sequence). In DNA, the CDR3 is TGTGCCAGCAGCTTACTTGGCTACCAAGAGACCCAGTACTTC. Its protein product is CASSLLGYQETQYF.

The V and J genes are TRBV2 and TRBJ2-5; D may be TRBD1 or TRBD2 (5 bases each). Between the trimmed V and J ends, which lost 3 bases and 4 bases, there was a span of 18 bases. The CDR3 extends over 16 amino acids. CDR1 is SNHLY, CDR2 FYNNEI, per germline. The DNA of the CDR3 is TGTGCCAGCAGTGAGGGGGTGGGCAAAAAGGGAGAGACCCAGTACTTC. Its protein product is CASSEGVGKKGETQYF.

The chain carries TRBV9 and TRBJ2-3; D unresolved. The V end was cut by 4 bases, the J end by 5 bases, with 11 bases between. Germline V gene sequence: CDR1 SGDLS, CDR2 YYNGEE. The CDR3 contains 13 residues. CDR3 sequence reads: CASSLPGRDTQYF. CDR3 in DNA: TGTGCCAGCAGCCTCCCGGGCAGAGATACGCAGTATTTT.

The J gene is TRBJ1-5, the V gene TRBV10-2, with 7 bases fitting TRBD1. V lost 5 bases, J lost 7 bases, and 14 bases stayed unmatched. Germline CDR1 is WSHSY and CDR2 is SAAADI. The CDR3 length is 16 residues. CDR3: CASSQSLIDRAQPQHF. CDR3 DNA sequence: TGCGCCAGCAGTCAATCTCTTATCGACAGGGCCCAGCCCCAGCATTTT.

The rearrangement links TRBV7-9 to TRBJ2-7; D remains ambiguous. In germline, CDR1 is SEHNR, CDR2 FQNEAQ (reference sequence). Trimming removed 4 bases from V and 2 bases from J, with 12 bases in between. This CDR3 is built from 14 residues. The CDR3 DNA follows: TGTGCCAGCAGCTGGACCCTTACCACCTACGAGCAGTACTTC. It yields the protein CASSWTLTTYEQYF.

CDR3 region: CASSFKYNEQFF. CDR3 nucleotide sequence: TGCGCCAGCAGCTTCAAGTACAATGAGCAGTTCTTC. The V and J genes are TRBV5-1 and TRBJ2-1, with unresolved D. CDR1 is SGHRS, CDR2 YFSETQ, per germline. The CDR3 has 12 residues. Trimming cost V 2 bases and J 4 bases, with 4 bases left between them.

The V call is TRBV6-5, the J call TRBJ1-1; maybe TRBD1 (6 bases). The CDR3 runs 15 residues. The V gene lost 2 bases and the J gene lost 3 bases, with 13 bases spanning the gap. Germline V gene sequence: CDR1 MNHEY, CDR2 SVGAGI. CDR3 loop: CASSYTKRGDTEAFF. Written as DNA, the CDR3 is TGTGCCAGCAGTTACACCAAAAGGGGGGACACTGAAGCTTTCTTT.

The CDR3 loop reads CASSLDSANEQFF. The CDR3 DNA is TGTGCCAGCAGCCTCGACTCCGCCAATGAGCAGTTCTTC. The chain recombines TRBV13 with TRBJ2-1; no clear D gene. Trimming removed 5 bases at V and 6 bases at J, with 11 bases between. This CDR3 spans 13 amino acids. Germline assignment: CDR1 PRHDT and CDR2 FYEKMQ (reference sequence).

Note on this clone: This sample includes further DNA sequences coding for the same CDR3. The chain links TRBV15 to TRBJ2-3, with 15 bases aligning to TRBD2. CDR1 and CDR2 from the germline V gene are LNHNV and YYDKDF (reference sequence). The V and J ends lost 5 bases and 5 bases, in that order; junction bases with no gene match: 11. This CDR3 is built from 18 residues. CDR3 DNA: TGTGCCACCAGCTGGACTAGCGGGAGGGCTCGGATGGTAGATACGCAGTATTTT. Protein sequence: CATSWTSGRARMVDTQYF.

CDR3 in amino acids: CASSVAGTIQETQYF. CDR3 bases: TGTGCCAGCAGCGTAGCCGGGACTATCCAAGAGACCCAGTACTTC. The chain joins TRBV9 to TRBJ2-5, with 7 nucleotides matching TRBD2. This CDR3 comprises 15 residues. V shed 0 bases and J 1 base; nucleotides not matched to a gene: 3. Germline V lookup: CDR1 SGDLS, CDR2 YYNGEE.

This clone has just a few counts. The chain carries TRBV5-1 and TRBJ2-3, with 9 bases lining up with TRBD1. Germline V gene data show CDR1 as SGHRS and CDR2 as YFSETQ. Trimming at V came to 4 bases and at J to 3 bases, leaving 3 bases not matched to a gene. The CDR3 is made up of 14 amino acids. The chain's CDR3 is CASSVTGGTDTQYF. The CDR3 nucleotides are TGCGCCAGCAGCGTGACAGGGGGAACAGATACGCAGTATTTT.

This chain uses TRBV11-2 with TRBJ2-1; 7 nucleotides align to TRBD2. The CDR3 extends over 18 amino acids. V lost 1 base and J lost 0; bases outside the gene matches: 9. CDR1 is SGHAT, CDR2 FQNNGV, per germline. Written as DNA, the CDR3 is TGTGCCAGCAGCTTAGTTGTGGCTAGCGGATTCTCCTACAATGAGCAGTTCTTC. This translates into CASSLVVASGFSYNEQFF.

This clone showed up just a few times. The J gene is TRBJ2-7, the V gene TRBV28; 11 nucleotides agree with TRBD1. With V trimmed by 5 bases and J by 4 bases, 10 bases remained unmatched. Germline-derived CDR1 and CDR2 are MDHEN and SYDVKM. This CDR3 is built from 16 residues. CDR3: CASSPYSGTGGYEQYF. DNA for the CDR3: TGTGCCAGCAGTCCCTACTCCGGGACAGGGGGTTACGAGCAGTACTTC.

The V call is TRBV6-5, the J call TRBJ1-1; D is unresolved. Trimming removed 3 bases from V and 5 bases from J, with 13 bases in between. Germline lookup yields CDR1 MNHEY and CDR2 SVGAGI. This CDR3 is built from 14 residues. In DNA, the CDR3 is TGTGCCAGCAGTTATAGTGTTGGAAATACTGAAGCTTTCTTT. Amino acid sequence: CASSYSVGNTEAFF.

The chain recombines TRBV19 with TRBJ2-1, with 9 bases that match TRBD1. Germline CDR1 LNHDA, CDR2 SQIVND (reference sequence). The length of the CDR3 is 18 residues. Germline trimming cut 6 bases from V and 7 bases from J; bases unmatched to any gene: 19. CDR3: CASRDAGQGKGQGNEQFF. In DNA, the CDR3 is TGTGCCAGTAGAGACGCGGGACAGGGAAAGGGACAAGGGAATGAGCAGTTCTTC.

The chain carries TRBV30 and TRBJ1-4; tentatively, D is TRBD1 (6 bases). Germline V gene data show CDR1 as GTSNPN and CDR2 as SVGIG (reference sequence). CDR3 size: 14 residues. Trimming shortened V by 2 bases and J by 8 bases, and 15 bases separated the two germline ends. CDR3 DNA sequence: TGTGCCTGGAGTCCGGGGGGGCGGCAGGAAAAACTGTTTTTT. Translating it yields CAWSPGGRQEKLFF.

This chain links TRBV13 with TRBJ2-1; TRBD2 matches at 10 bases. This CDR3 is built from 15 residues. Germline values: CDR1 PRHDT, CDR2 FYEKMQ (reference sequence). The V segment lost 5 bases and the J segment 4 bases; nucleotides outside the gene matches: 5. In nucleotides, the CDR3 is TGTGCCAGCAGCCGACCGGGACTAGCGTACAATGAGCAGTTCTTC. Protein product: CASSRPGLAYNEQFF.

This clone was observed once. The V gene is TRBV30, the J gene TRBJ1-5; TRBD1 agrees at 8 bases. Losses at the gene ends were 2 bases for V and 3 bases for J; bases not matched to a gene: 3. CDR1 and CDR2 (germline): GTSNPN, SVGIG (reference sequence). CDR3 length: 14 residues. CDR3 residues: CAWSPGQVNQPQHF. The CDR3 DNA is TGTGCCTGGAGTCCGGGACAGGTCAATCAGCCCCAGCATTTT. The variable domain in full, completed from reference TRBV30 and TRBJ1-5, reads SQTIHQWPATLVQPVGSPLSLECTVEGTSNPNLYWYRQAAGRGLQLLFYSVGIGQISSEVPQNLSASRPQDRQFILSSKKLLLSDSGFYLCAWSPGQVNQPQHFGDGTRLSIL.

This clone has a single count. J is TRBJ2-7 and V is TRBV18; 10 bases match TRBD1. This CDR3 is built from 16 residues. Per germline, CDR1 KGHSH and CDR2 LQKENI. V lost 0 bases and J lost 5; bases outside the gene matches: 7. In nucleotides, the CDR3 is TGTGCCAGCTCACCACCCGGGACAGGGGCTTTCCACGAGCAGTACTTC. This codes for CASSPPGTGAFHEQYF.

The V gene is TRBV11-3, the J gene TRBJ2-7; perhaps TRBD1 as D (6 bases). The CDR3 runs to 15 residues. The germline gives CDR1 SGHNT, CDR2 YENEEA. Trimming cost V 2 bases and J 7 bases, with 18 bases left between them. The CDR3 region has the DNA TGTGCCAGCAGCTTATTCCAGGGGACCCCTCGTGAGCAGTACTTC. It encodes CASSLFQGTPREQYF.

V usage is TRBV4-1 and J usage is TRBJ1-4, with a tentative D call TRBD1 (6 bases). V lost 4 bases and J lost 3, with 12 bases in between. The CDR3 spans 15 residues. In germline, CDR1 is MGHRA, CDR2 YSYEKL. CDR3 DNA sequence: TGCGCCAGCAGCCTCAGGGGAACGGCTAATGAAAAACTGTTTTTT. Its protein is CASSLRGTANEKLFF.

The chain carries TRBV4-1 and TRBJ2-7, with D perhaps matching TRBD2 (5 bases). The CDR3 extends over 18 amino acids. The germline V gene has CDR1 MGHRA and CDR2 YSYEKL. Trimming took off 1 base at V and 5 bases at J, with 24 bases between the two ends. The CDR3 here is CASSQGVRPSRFGNEQYF. DNA of the CDR3: TGCGCCAGCAGCCAAGGGGTTCGGCCTAGCCGTTTTGGGAACGAGCAGTACTTC.

The rearrangement uses TRBV6-5 and TRBJ2-7; TRBD1 matches at 7 bases. Germline loops: CDR1 MNHEY, CDR2 SVGAGI. The V and J ends lost 7 bases and 2 bases, in that order; junction bases with no gene match: 8. This CDR3 comprises 14 residues. Here the CDR3 reads CASTRTGIPYEQYF. In DNA form, the CDR3 reads TGTGCCAGCACCAGGACAGGAATCCCCTACGAGCAGTACTTC.

The rearrangement links TRBV7-9 to TRBJ2-5, with TRBD2 matching 7 bases. V trimming: 4 bases; J trimming: 1 base; junction bases outside the gene matches: 12. Germline CDR1 is SEHNR and CDR2 is FQNEAQ (reference sequence). CDR3 length: 17 amino acids. The CDR3: CASSSGLLAPTQETQYF. CDR3 sequence (DNA): TGTGCCAGCAGCTCAGGACTACTAGCGCCAACCCAAGAGACCCAGTACTTC.

The chain uses TRBV19 and TRBJ2-2; possible D gene TRBD2, 5 bases. From germline, CDR1 is LNHDA and CDR2 SQIVND (reference sequence). This CDR3 comprises 16 residues. V lost 5 bases to trimming and J lost 0 bases, with 13 bases between them. CDR3 sequence (DNA): TGTGCCAGTAGTTCCATCGACTATTCGAACACCGGGGAGCTGTTTTTT. Its protein is CASSSIDYSNTGELFF. Full variable domain (remainder filled in from reference TRBV19 and TRBJ2-2): DGGITQSPKYLFRKEGQNVTLSCEQNLNHDAMYWYRQDPGQGLRLIYYSQIVNDFQKGDIAEGYSVSREKKESFPLTVTSAQKNPTAFYLCASSSIDYSNTGELFFGEGSRLTVL.

V is TRBV6-1 and J is TRBJ1-2, with 9 bases matching TRBD1. The CDR3 contains 18 residues. The junction had 14 bases not matched to a gene; V was cut back by 0 bases and J by 6 bases. From germline, CDR1 is MNHNS and CDR2 SASEGT. Here the CDR3 reads CASSEADSNRGRRDGYTF. In nucleotides, the CDR3 is TGTGCCAGCAGTGAAGCGGATTCTAACAGGGGGCGCAGGGATGGCTACACCTTC.

This chain joins TRBV7-6 and TRBJ2-1; a possible D gene is TRBD2 (5 bases). The CDR3 sequence is 17 residues long. V lost 0 bases and J 2 bases, leaving 14 bases between the germline ends. Germline lookup yields CDR1 SGHVS and CDR2 FNYEAQ. CDR3 nucleotides: TGTGCCAGCAGCTTAGCCCCCCCCCGGGAAACCTACAATGAGCAGTTCTTC. It translates to CASSLAPPRETYNEQFF.